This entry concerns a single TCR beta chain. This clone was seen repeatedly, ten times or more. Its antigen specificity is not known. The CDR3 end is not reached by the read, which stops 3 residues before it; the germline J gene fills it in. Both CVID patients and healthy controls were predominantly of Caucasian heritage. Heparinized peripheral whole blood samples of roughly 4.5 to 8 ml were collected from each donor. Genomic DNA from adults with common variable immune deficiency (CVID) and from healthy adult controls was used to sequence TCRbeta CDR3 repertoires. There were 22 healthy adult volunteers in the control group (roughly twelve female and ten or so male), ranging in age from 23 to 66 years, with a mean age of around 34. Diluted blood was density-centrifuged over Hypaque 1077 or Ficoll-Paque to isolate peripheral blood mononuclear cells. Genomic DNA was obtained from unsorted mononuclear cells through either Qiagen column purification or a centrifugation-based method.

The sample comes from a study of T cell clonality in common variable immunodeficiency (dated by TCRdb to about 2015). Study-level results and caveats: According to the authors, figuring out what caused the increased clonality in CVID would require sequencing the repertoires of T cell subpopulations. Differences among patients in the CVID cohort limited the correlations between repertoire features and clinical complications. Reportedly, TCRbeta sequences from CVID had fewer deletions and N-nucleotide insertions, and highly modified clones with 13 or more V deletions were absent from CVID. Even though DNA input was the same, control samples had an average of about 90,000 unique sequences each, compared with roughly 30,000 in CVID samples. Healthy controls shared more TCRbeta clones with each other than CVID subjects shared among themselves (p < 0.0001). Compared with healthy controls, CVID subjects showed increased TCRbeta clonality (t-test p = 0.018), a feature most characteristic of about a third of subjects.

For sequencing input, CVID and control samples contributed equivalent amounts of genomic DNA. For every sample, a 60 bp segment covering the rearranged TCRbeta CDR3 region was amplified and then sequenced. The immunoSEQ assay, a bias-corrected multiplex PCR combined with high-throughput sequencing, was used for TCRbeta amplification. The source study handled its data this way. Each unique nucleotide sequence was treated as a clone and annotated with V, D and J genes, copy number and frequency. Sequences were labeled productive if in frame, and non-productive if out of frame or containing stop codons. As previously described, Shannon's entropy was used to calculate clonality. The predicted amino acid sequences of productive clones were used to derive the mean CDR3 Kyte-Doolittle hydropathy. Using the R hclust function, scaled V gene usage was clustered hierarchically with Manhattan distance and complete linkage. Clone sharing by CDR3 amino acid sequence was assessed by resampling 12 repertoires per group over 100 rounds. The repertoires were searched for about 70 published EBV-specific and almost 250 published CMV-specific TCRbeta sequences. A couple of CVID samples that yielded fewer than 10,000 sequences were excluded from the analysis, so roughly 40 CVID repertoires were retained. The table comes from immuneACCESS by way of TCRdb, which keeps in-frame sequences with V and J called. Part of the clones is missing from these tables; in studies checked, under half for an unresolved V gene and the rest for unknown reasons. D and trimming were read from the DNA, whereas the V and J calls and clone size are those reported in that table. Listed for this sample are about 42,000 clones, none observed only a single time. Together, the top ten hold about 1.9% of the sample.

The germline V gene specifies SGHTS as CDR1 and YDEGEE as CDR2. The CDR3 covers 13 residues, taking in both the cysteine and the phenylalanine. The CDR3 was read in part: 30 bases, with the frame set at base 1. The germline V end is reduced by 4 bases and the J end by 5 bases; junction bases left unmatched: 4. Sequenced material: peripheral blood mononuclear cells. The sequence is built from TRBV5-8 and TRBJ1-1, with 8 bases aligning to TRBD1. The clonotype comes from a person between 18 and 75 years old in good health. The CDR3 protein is CASSTDRGTEAFF. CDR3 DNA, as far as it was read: TGTGCCAGCAGCACCGACAGGGGTACTGAA.